One and the same sample provided the 23 T cell receptor beta chains below, sequenced in a study of blood T cell repertoires in COVID-19. Some clones are missing from TCRdb's copy, which holds only in-frame ones; the method was immunoSEQ multiplex PCR. The sample includes roughly 150,000 clones, about 86% of them seen just once. The sequencing sample was made of peripheral blood. The source of these receptors is a woman in her sixties or seventies with COVID-19, enrolled during active disease.

This clone was observed a few times. V is TRBV2 and J is TRBJ2-2, with D unclear. This CDR3 has 14 amino acids. Germline CDR1 reads SNHLY; CDR2 reads FYNNEI. Trimming cost V 7 bases and J 3 bases, with 12 bases left between them. This CDR3 reads CASTSRQYTGELFF. CDR3 sequence (DNA): TGTGCCAGCACCTCGAGGCAGTACACCGGGGAGCTGTTTTTT.

The V call is TRBV3-1 (or the pseudogene TRBV3-2), the J call TRBJ2-7; D is possibly TRBD1 (6 bases). V was clipped by 3 bases and J by 0 bases, with 12 bases between them. The CDR3 contains 15 residues. Germline loops: CDR1 LGHDT, CDR2 YNNKEL (reference sequence). DNA for the CDR3: TGTGCCAGCAGCCATAGGGACAAAAGCTCCTACGAGCAGTACTTC. Encoded protein: CASSHRDKSSYEQYF.

The chain recombines TRBV7-9 with TRBJ1-2, with 7 bases that match TRBD1. With 5 bases clipped from V and 4 bases from J, the junction kept 7 bases outside the gene matches. The CDR3 sequence is 14 residues long. Germline V gene sequence: CDR1 SEHNR, CDR2 FQNEAQ (reference sequence). The CDR3 DNA sequence: TGTGCCAGCAGCAACCCAGGACAGGCCTATGGCTACACCTTC. As protein: CASSNPGQAYGYTF.

The rearrangement links TRBV28 to TRBJ2-1, with 7 bases matching TRBD2. CDR3 size: 12 residues. Germline loops: CDR1 MDHEN, CDR2 SYDVKM. After removal of 8 bases from V and 6 bases from J, the junction contained 4 bases not matched to a gene. The CDR3 sequence: CASGGGTNEQFF. The CDR3 DNA is TGTGCCAGCGGGGGGGGAACCAATGAGCAGTTCTTC.

This clone has more than one count but fewer than ten. The CDR3 protein is CASSVRGKGFEKLFF. As DNA, the CDR3 is TGTGCCAGCAGCGTCCGGGGTAAGGGATTTGAAAAACTGTTTTTT. V usage is TRBV9 and J usage is TRBJ1-4; no clear D gene. The CDR3 extends over 15 amino acids. V lost 2 bases and J lost 7, with 15 bases in between. CDR1 is SGDLS, CDR2 YYNGEE, per germline.

J is TRBJ1-1 and V is TRBV19; the match to TRBD1 covers 8 bases. V trimming: 4 bases; J trimming: 4 bases; junction bases outside the gene matches: 5. The CDR3 is made up of 14 amino acids. Looked up from germline, CDR1 is LNHDA and CDR2 is SQIVND (reference sequence). CDR3 loop: CASSTGGRRTEAFF. CDR3 nucleotide sequence: TGTGCCAGTAGTACAGGGGGCCGACGCACTGAAGCTTTCTTT.

The rearrangement links TRBV5-1 to TRBJ1-1; 8 positions match TRBD1. The CDR3 is made up of 15 amino acids. Germline V gene lookup returns CDR1 SGHRS and CDR2 YFSETQ. V shed 2 bases, J shed 5 bases, and the junction held 8 bases outside the gene matches. The CDR3, as DNA: TGCGCCAGCAGCTTCCAGGGGGCAGAGAAGACTGAAGCTTTCTTT. This gives the protein CASSFQGAEKTEAFF.

This clone was seen a single time. The chain uses TRBV11-2 and TRBJ1-4; D uncertain. V was trimmed by 0 bases and J by 0 bases, leaving 5 bases between them. The CDR3 contains 15 residues. Germline CDR1 reads SGHAT; CDR2 reads FQNNGV. The CDR3 here is CASSLDRATNEKLFF. The DNA of the CDR3 is TGTGCCAGCAGCTTAGACCGTGCAACTAATGAAAAACTGTTTTTT.

The chain is built from TRBV2 and TRBJ1-1; D is perhaps TRBD1 (5 bases). The CDR3 has 13 residues. Germline CDR1 and CDR2: SNHLY and FYNNEI. Trimming removed 6 bases at V and 3 bases at J, with 11 bases between. The CDR3, as DNA: TGTGCCAGCAGCAACAGACAGTACACTGAAGCTTTCTTT. It codes for CASSNRQYTEAFF.

V gene TRBV7-9 combines with J gene TRBJ2-1; D is possibly TRBD1 (5 bases). The V gene lost 4 bases and the J gene lost 6 bases, with 13 bases spanning the gap. Germline V CDR1 and CDR2: SEHNR, FQNEAQ (reference sequence). The length of the CDR3 is 14 residues. In DNA form, the CDR3 reads TGTGCCAGCAGCTCAACCTCCCAGGGCAATGAGCAGTTCTTC. Its protein product is CASSSTSQGNEQFF.

The genes are TRBV3-1 (or the pseudogene TRBV3-2) and TRBJ2-7, with 7 bases aligning to TRBD2. Trimming at V came to 3 bases and at J to 1 base, leaving 3 bases not matched to a gene. Per the germline V gene, CDR1 is LGHDT and CDR2 is YNNKEL (reference sequence). The CDR3 is 14 residues long. The CDR3 bases are TGTGCCAGCAGCCACCTAGCGGTTTCCTACGAGCAGTACTTC. Translating it yields CASSHLAVSYEQYF.

This clone was seen only a few times. The chain joins TRBV2 to TRBJ1-4, with 7 positions matching TRBD1. Germline V gives CDR1 SNHLY, CDR2 FYNNEI. The CDR3 is 16 amino acids. V dropped 1 base and J dropped 4; count of bases not matched to a gene: 6. CDR3 bases: TGTGCCAGCAGTGAAGGACCGACAGGGTTTAATGAAAAACTGTTTTTT. Its translation: CASSEGPTGFNEKLFF.

The chain joins TRBV6-5 to TRBJ1-2; 7 bases are a match to TRBD1. The germline gives CDR1 MNHEY, CDR2 SVGAGI. The CDR3 has 15 amino acids. J gave up 8 bases and V 6 bases, and 15 bases lay outside the gene matches. CDR3 sequence reads: CASSPNRGQSGGYTF. As DNA, the CDR3 is TGTGCCAGCAGCCCAAACCGGGGACAGTCGGGCGGCTACACCTTC.

The chain has TRBV7-9 and TRBJ1-2, with D perhaps matching TRBD1 (6 bases). Germline CDR1 reads SEHNR; CDR2 reads FQNEAQ (reference sequence). The CDR3 covers 15 residues. Trimming pared 4 bases from V and 4 bases from J, leaving 16 bases between. CDR3 residues: CASSYRQDDTYGYTF. The CDR3 region has the DNA TGTGCCAGCAGCTACAGACAGGACGACACCTATGGCTACACCTTC.

CDR3 DNA sequence: TGTGCCAGTCGACTAGGCGGGGGTCGCACCGGGGAGCTGTTTTTT. As protein: CASRLGGGRTGELFF. The chain is built from TRBV19 and TRBJ2-2; TRBD2 matches 7 bases. With 8 bases clipped from V and 4 bases from J, the junction kept 10 bases outside the gene matches. CDR1 and CDR2 from the germline V gene are LNHDA and SQIVND (reference sequence). This CDR3 region has 15 residues.

As DNA, the CDR3 is TGTGCCAGCAGCACCGACAGGGCCGTAAATCGAAACACCATATATTTT. Its protein is CASSTDRAVNRNTIYF. The V call is TRBV5-6, the J call TRBJ1-3, with TRBD1 identical over 7 bases. This CDR3 contains 16 residues. Germline V gives CDR1 SGHDT, CDR2 YYEEEE. V dropped 4 bases and J dropped 5; count of bases not matched to a gene: 12.

The rearrangement links TRBV2 to TRBJ1-5; TRBD1 agrees at 8 bases. The J segment lost 0 bases and the V segment lost 6 bases, leaving 4 bases of the junction unmatched. Germline V gene data show CDR1 as SNHLY and CDR2 as FYNNEI. The CDR3 consists of 15 residues. The CDR3 spells CASRQGGHSNQPQHF. DNA of the CDR3: TGTGCCAGCAGACAGGGGGGCCATAGCAATCAGCCCCAGCATTTT.

This rearrangement joins TRBV6-5 to TRBJ1-1, with D hard to call. V shed 2 bases and J shed 3 bases, with 10 bases lying between them. The CDR3 spans 14 residues. Germline V gene lookup returns CDR1 MNHEY and CDR2 SVGAGI. The CDR3 nucleotides are TGTGCCAGCAGTTACACGGGGAGTTACACTGAAGCTTTCTTT. Amino acids: CASSYTGSYTEAFF.

Here the CDR3 reads CASSSRQGSMNTEAFF. In nucleotides, the CDR3 is TGTGCCAGCAGCTCCAGACAGGGCAGCATGAACACTGAAGCTTTCTTT. This chain joins TRBV7-8 and TRBJ1-1, with TRBD1 matching over 7 bases. V was pared by 4 bases and J by 0 bases, with 8 bases of the junction left unmatched. This CDR3 contains 16 residues. Germline V CDR1 and CDR2: SGHVS, FQNEAQ.

V gene TRBV9 combines with J gene TRBJ2-1; TRBD1 matches 8 bases. V trimming: 4 bases; J trimming: 1 base; junction bases outside the gene matches: 10. CDR1 and CDR2 from the germline V gene are SGDLS and YYNGEE. The CDR3 totals 17 residues. The CDR3 sequence: CASSPRQGQGSYNEQFF. Written as DNA, the CDR3 is TGTGCCAGCAGCCCCCGACAAGGACAGGGTTCCTACAATGAGCAGTTCTTC.

This clone showed up just once. The gene calls are TRBV6-5 and TRBJ1-2, with 7 bases lining up with TRBD1. Per germline, CDR1 MNHEY and CDR2 SVGAGI. Trimming cost V 0 bases and J 4 bases; bases outside gene matches: 2. The CDR3 has 14 amino acids. CDR3 region: CASSYSTGRYGYTF. CDR3 nucleotide sequence: TGTGCCAGCAGTTACTCGACAGGGCGCTATGGCTACACCTTC.

J is TRBJ1-2 and V is TRBV19, with D possibly being TRBD1 (5 bases). Trimming took 5 bases from V and 13 from J, leaving 17 bases between them. Germline CDR1 and CDR2: LNHDA and SQIVND (reference sequence). CDR3 length: 12 amino acids. The CDR3 reads CASSALGRGITF. Written as DNA, the CDR3 is TGTGCCAGTAGTGCCCTGGGACGGGGGATCACCTTC.

This clone has a handful of counts. The V gene is TRBV7-9, the J gene TRBJ2-5; perhaps TRBD2 as D (6 bases). Between the trimmed V and J ends, which lost 2 bases and 5 bases, there was a span of 12 bases. From germline, CDR1 is SEHNR and CDR2 FQNEAQ (reference sequence). CDR3 length: 14 residues. DNA of the CDR3: TGTGCCAGCAGCTTAAGCCGACTAGAGGAGACCCAGTACTTC. This codes for CASSLSRLEETQYF.